This T cell receptor beta chain was identified in a study of T cell responses to AZD1222 COVID-19 vaccine. Study-wide results and caveats: Among those given AZD1222, only six were seropositive at baseline. Nearly half of the spike-specific TCRs reportedly recognize variant regions that carry no mutations. Repertoires were obtained only post-peak T cell response. CD4 TCRs covered the whole spike, strongest at regions 160-218 and 743-854.

Using immunoSEQ multiplex PCR, the repertoire was profiled, and TCRdb retains in-frame clones only, with some absent. The sample contains 100,000 to 150,000 clones, about nine tenths of which appear only once. This clone appeared a few times. Its antigen is not identified. V lost 0 bases and J lost 6, with 9 bases in between. The CDR3 is 13 residues long. Germline assignment: CDR1 MNHEY and CDR2 SVGEGT. This receptor was taken from an adult in good health. This chain uses TRBV6-2 or TRBV6-3 with TRBJ2-7, with D possibly being TRBD2 (5 bases). The sample here was peripheral blood, taken on day 0 of AZD1222 vaccination. This chain's CDR3 is CASSYSSAGEQYF. Here the CDR3 DNA reads TGTGCCAGCAGTTACTCGTCCGCGGGCGAGCAGTACTTC.